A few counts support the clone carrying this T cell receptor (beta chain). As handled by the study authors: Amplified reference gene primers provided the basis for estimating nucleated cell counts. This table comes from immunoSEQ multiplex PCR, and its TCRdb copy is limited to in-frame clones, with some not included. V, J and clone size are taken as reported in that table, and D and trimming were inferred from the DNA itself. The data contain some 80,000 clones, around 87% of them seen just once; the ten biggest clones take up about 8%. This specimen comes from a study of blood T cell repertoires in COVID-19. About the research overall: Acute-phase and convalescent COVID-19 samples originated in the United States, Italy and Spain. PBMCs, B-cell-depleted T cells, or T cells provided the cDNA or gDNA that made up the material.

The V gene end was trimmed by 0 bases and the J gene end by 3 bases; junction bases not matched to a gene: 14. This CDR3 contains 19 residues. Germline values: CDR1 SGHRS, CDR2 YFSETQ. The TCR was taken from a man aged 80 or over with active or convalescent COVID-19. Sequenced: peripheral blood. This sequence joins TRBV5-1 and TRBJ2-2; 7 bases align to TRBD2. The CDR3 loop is CASSLDLSAGVVYTGELFF. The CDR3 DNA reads TGCGCCAGCAGCTTGGATCTTTCGGCGGGAGTCGTGTACACCGGGGAGCTGTTTTTT. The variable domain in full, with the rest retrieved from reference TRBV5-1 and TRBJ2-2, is KAGVTQTPRYLIKTRGQQVTLSCSPISGHRSVSWYQQTPGQGLQFLFEYFSETQRNKGNFPGRFSGRQFSNSRSEMNVSTLELGDSALYLCASSLDLSAGVVYTGELFFGEGSRLTVL.